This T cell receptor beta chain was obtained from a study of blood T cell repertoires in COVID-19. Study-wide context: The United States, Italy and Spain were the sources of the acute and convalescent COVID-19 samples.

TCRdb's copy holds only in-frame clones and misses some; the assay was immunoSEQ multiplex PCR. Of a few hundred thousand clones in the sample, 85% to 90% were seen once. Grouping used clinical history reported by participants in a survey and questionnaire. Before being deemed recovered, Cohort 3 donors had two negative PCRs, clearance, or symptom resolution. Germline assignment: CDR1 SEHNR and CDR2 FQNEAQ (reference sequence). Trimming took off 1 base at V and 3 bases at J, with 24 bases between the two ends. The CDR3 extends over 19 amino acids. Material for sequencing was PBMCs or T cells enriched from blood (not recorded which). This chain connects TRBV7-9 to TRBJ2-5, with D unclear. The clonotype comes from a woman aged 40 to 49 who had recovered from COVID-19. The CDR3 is CASSLGRFGDPRSEETQYF. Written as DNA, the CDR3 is TGTGCCAGCAGCTTAGGGCGGTTTGGCGACCCCCGGTCCGAAGAGACCCAGTACTTC.